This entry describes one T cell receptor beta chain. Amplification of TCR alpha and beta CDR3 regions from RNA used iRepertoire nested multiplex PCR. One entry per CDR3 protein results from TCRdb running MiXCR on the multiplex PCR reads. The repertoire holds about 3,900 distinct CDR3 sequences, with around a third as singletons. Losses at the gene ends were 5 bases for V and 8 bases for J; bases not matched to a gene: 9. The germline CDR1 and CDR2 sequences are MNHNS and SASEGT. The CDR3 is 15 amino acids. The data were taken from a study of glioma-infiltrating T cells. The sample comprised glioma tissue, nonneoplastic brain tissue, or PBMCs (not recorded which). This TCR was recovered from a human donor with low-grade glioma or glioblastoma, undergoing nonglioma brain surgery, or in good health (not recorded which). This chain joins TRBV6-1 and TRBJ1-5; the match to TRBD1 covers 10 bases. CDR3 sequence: CASSPPDRGDKPQHF. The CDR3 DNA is TGTGCCAGCAGTCCCCCGGACAGGGGGGATAAGCCCCAGCATTTT.